Listed here is a single TCR beta chain. This sample stems from a study of graft-versus-host responses after intestinal transplantation. The repertoire was sequenced with immunoSEQ multiplex PCR; TCRdb's copy has only in-frame clones and lacks some. The sample contains around 40,000 clones, around 83% of which appear only once. V was trimmed by 0 bases and J by 3 bases, leaving 15 bases between them. CDR1 and CDR2 from the germline V gene are SGDLS and YYNGEE. The CDR3 extends over 16 amino acids. The genes are TRBV9 and TRBJ1-1; TRBD1 is a possible D gene (6 bases). The source material was PBMCs, sampled approximately 1,000 days after transplant. This clonotype was sampled from a human patient who received an intestinal transplant, so some T cells may come from the graft donor. The CDR3 region is CASSVGQGRWDTEAFF. The CDR3 coding sequence is TGTGCCAGCAGCGTAGGCCAGGGGAGGTGGGACACTGAAGCTTTCTTT. Based on the CDR3 plus reference TRBV9 and TRBJ1-1, the full variable domain is DSGVTQTPKHLITATGQRVTLRCSPRSGDLSVYWYQQSLDQGLQFLIQYYNGEERAKGNILERFSAQQFPDLHSELNLSSLELGDSALYFCASSVGQGRWDTEAFFGQGTRLTVV.